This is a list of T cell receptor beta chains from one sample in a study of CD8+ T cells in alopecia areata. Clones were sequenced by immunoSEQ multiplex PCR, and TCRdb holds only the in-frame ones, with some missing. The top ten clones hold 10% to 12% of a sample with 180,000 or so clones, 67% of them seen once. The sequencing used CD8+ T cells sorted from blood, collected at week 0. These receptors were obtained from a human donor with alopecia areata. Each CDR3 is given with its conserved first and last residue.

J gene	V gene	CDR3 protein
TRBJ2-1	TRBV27	CASHLTGSVGEQFF
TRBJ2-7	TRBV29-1	CSVEGGGEGHYEQYF
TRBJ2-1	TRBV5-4	CASSSTAGGDSYNEQFF
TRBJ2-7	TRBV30	CAWSGSYEQYF
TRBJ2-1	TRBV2	CASSEHGLAQSYNEQFF
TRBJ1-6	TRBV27	CASSSGYEDSPLHF
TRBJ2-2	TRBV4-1	CASSQVDTNTGELFF
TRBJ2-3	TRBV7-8	CASSLAERGTDTQYF
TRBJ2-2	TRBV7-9	CASSYDLGELFF
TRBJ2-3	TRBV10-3	CAIATTDTQYF
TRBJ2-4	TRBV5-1	CASSLAEGAVRNIQYF
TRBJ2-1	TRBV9	CASSVWSADEQFF
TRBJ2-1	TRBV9	CASSSRGLAGSYNEQFF
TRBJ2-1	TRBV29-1	CSPASGRDNEQFF
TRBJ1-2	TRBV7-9	CASSSNTRDGTF
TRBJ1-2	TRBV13	CASSPDYTGGGEYGYTF
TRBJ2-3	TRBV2	CARGGGDTQYF
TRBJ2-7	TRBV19	CATLSSRYEQYF
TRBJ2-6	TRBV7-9	CASSFASVAGGANVLTF
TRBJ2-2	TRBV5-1	CASSVNYGTVNTGELFF
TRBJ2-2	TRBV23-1	CASSQLAGGSTGELFF
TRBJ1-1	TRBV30	CAWYTGAKFEAFF
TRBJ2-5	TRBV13	CASSYAGLAGIQETQYF
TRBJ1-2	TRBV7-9	CASSLDPRWFNGYTF
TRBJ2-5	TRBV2	CASSYAGEETQYF
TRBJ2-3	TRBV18	CASSHVSTDTQYF
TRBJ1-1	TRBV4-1	CASSPGEPEAFF
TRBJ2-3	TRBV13	CASSSGLAGVPSAQYF
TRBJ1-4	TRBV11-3	CASSFLGTSTNEKLFF
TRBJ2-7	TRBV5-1	CASSLGQGIYEQYF
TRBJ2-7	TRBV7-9	CASSLPGGRDYEQYF
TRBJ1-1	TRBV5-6	CASSGIGEVTNTEAFF
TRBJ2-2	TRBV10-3	CAIMVSANTGELFF
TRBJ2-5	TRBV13	CASSRNEETQYF
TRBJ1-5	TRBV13	CASSSGANQPQHF
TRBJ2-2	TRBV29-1	CSVEDRVAGGPAGELFF
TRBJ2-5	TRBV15	CATSREYGEQETQYF
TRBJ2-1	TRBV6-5	CASSPPGSYEQFF
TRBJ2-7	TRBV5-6	CASSLGTSINEQYF